The T cell receptor (beta chain) under discussion was sequenced for a study of blood T cells in healthy people across ages (dated by TCRdb to about 2015). For the study in its entirety: In model experiments, template switching captured roughly one uniquely barcoded TCR beta cDNA molecule for every two T cells. The study analyzed two additional independent replicas of 1 million unique cDNA reads from the same blood draw for two donors, one aged 18 to 30 and one aged 80 or older. The donors were divided into four age groups: young (average approximately 15 years), middle-aged (approximately 39), aged (roughly 66) and long-lived (about 79). Age-related changes in TCR beta repertoire diversity were measured in the study by deep sequencing normalized with unique cDNA molecular identifiers.

The CDR1 and CDR2 encoded by the germline V gene are SGHVS and FQNEAQ. There are 13 amino acids in the CDR3, from cysteine to phenylalanine inclusive. Only CDR3 DNA is held: 39 bases, read in frame from base 1. Trimming costs V 6 bases and J 4 bases, and their ends lie 11 bases apart. The library was prepared using 5' RACE. For sequencing, an Illumina HiSeq 2500 was employed. A second 7 to 11 cycle PCR used a sample-barcoded 5' primer and a J-beta primer mix. A template-switch 5' adaptor carrying 12 random nucleotides introduced a unique molecular identifier onto each TCR beta cDNA molecule. Each sample yielded at least 3 million CDR3-containing paired-end reads. All of the RNA was converted into first-strand cDNA using the Mint cDNA synthesis kit, with a TRBC-specific oligonucleotide serving as the primer. After uracil-DNA glycosylase treatment, a first 18-cycle PCR used universal primers M1SS and BC2_uni_R on all cDNA. The source study handled its data this way. For normalization, 1 million high-quality reads, each with a distinct molecular identifier, were randomly selected from each sample. Reads sharing molecular identifiers were discarded rather than binned into consensus sequences. MiTCR, set to a Q25 quality threshold and the strictest error-elimination algorithm, was used for CDR3 identification, clonotype clustering and error correction. A nonparametric unseen species model with Euler transformation was used to estimate a lower bound on total TCR beta diversity. TCRdb handled the public reads itself, with Q25 trimming in fastp and clone calling in MiXCR, and kept productive beta chains. CDR3 protein sequences are deduplicated, and each keeps its most common genes and DNA. The V and J calls reflect TCRdb's pipeline rather than the authors' work. The sample contains more than 900,000 distinct CDR3 sequences, 20% to 25% of them found a single time. The ten largest clonotypes hold 0.75% of the sample.

Broader findings and caveats from the paper: Total diversity estimates from one million sequenced T cells were considered lower bounds and underestimates. Bulk unsorted PBMC profiling prevented conclusive comparison of naive and antigen-experienced compartments. Because donor CMV infection status was unknown, age-related changes in expanded clonotypes were potentially confounded. As age increased, observed TCR beta diversity per million T cells dropped in a roughly linear way, and a significant reduction was already evident by age roughly 36. The long-lived group showed more naive CD4+ T cells, fewer expanded clones and increased TCR diversity than the aged group, suggesting age selection. The percentage of naive T cells measured by flow cytometry correlated strongly with observed TCR beta diversity.

The donors were roughly 40 Caucasian individuals from Russia, aged 6 to 90 years, who were systemically healthy. Each donor gave ten milliliters of peripheral blood, collected into EDTA-treated Vacutainer tubes. Ficoll-Paque density-gradient centrifugation was used to isolate PBMCs, with at least 6.5 million per sample. Trizol reagent was used to extract total RNA from PBMCs, with at least 6 micrograms per sample. Naive CD45RAhigh/CD27high T cell percentages were measured by flow cytometry on a PBMC aliquot from every donor. This clonotype appeared a few times. Its antigen target is currently unknown. Base quality data are lacking; no much larger clone is found one base away. These data are also associated with another study on T cells of mothers and their children. The second paper further reports: Nine systemically healthy Caucasian individuals served as donors, namely three mothers together with their six children. cDNA synthesis used all of the extracted RNA, with roughly 1.6 ug of RNA in each 15 ul reaction. In the second PCR, the M1S primer added sample barcodes and 2-4 random nucleotides. More than 8 million TCR beta CDR3 reads were obtained from each mother, and some 3 million reads were obtained from each child. Thymic selection similarly shapes TCR recombination output in related and unrelated pairs, with minor effect from inherited differences. Related mother-child pairs always showed normalized repertoire overlap that was slightly higher than in unrelated mother-child pairs, though the difference was never significant. Persistent microchimeric T cell clones were not detected, at a sensitivity of around 100 clones per million clonotypes. In the study, deep NGS was used to compare the TCR beta repertoires of mothers and children, and features distinguishing related mother-child pairs from unrelated individuals were sought. The mean age was 40 +/- 4 years for the mothers and about 12 +/- 4 years for the children. After adapter ligation with NEBNext reagents, the libraries were sequenced on Illumina HiSeq 2000 with 100+100 nt paired-end reads. To prevent cross-contamination, the mother and child libraries were prepared a month apart and were sequenced in separate runs. Each donor had between roughly 500,000 and 2,100,000 distinct TCR beta clonotypes identified. Naive TCR beta clonotypes were estimated from low-frequency clonotypes matched to each donor's FACS-determined naive share, without sorting.

The origin of this receptor is a girl aged 2 to 10 in good health. The sequencing sample was made of blood. The chain couples TRBV7-8 to TRBJ2-3; no D gene can be assigned with confidence. CDR3 protein: CASSPGVADTQYF. The DNA sequence follows: TGTGCCAGCAGTCCCGGAGTAGCAGATACGCAGTATTTT.